Listed here is a single TCR beta chain. This record comes from a study of blood T cell repertoires in COVID-19. Study context: Sites in the United States, Italy and Spain provided acute and convalescent COVID-19 samples. Sample material is recorded as cDNA or gDNA derived from T cells, B-cell-depleted T cells, or PBMCs.

Only in-frame clones appear in the TCRdb table, and some are missing; sequencing was by immunoSEQ multiplex PCR. The sample lists about 130,000 clones, around 86% occurring once. The CDR3 runs to 18 residues. The V segment lost 5 bases and the J segment 6 bases; nucleotides outside the gene matches: 17. In germline, CDR1 is LGHDT, CDR2 YNNKEL (reference sequence). The sample comprised peripheral blood. The clonotype was recovered from a human donor in a cohort sampled during active COVID-19. The V gene is TRBV3-1 (or the pseudogene TRBV3-2), the J gene TRBJ2-2; 8 nucleotides agree with TRBD2. CDR3 sequence reads: CASSRIGSERGPAGELFF. The DNA for the CDR3 is TGTGCCAGCAGCAGGATCGGATCTGAGCGGGGGCCCGCCGGGGAGCTGTTTTTT.